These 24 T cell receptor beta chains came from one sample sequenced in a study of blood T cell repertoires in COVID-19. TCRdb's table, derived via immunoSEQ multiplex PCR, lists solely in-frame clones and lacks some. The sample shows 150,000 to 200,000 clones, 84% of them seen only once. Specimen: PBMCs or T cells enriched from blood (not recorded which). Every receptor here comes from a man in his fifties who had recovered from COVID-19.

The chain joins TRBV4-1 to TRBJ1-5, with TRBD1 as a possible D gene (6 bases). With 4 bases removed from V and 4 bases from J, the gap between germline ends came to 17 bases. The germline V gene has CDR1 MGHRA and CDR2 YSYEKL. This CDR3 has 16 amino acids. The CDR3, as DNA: TGCGCCAGCAGCCGACGGGCGGGGGCGGGTAATCAGCCCCAGCATTTT. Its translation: CASSRRAGAGNQPQHF.

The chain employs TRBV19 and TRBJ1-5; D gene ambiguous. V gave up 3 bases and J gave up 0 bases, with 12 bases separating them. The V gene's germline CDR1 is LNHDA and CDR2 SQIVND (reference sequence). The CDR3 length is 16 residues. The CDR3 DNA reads TGTGCCAGTAGTATGGGCAGGTTCTATAGCAATCAGCCCCAGCATTTT. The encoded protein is CASSMGRFYSNQPQHF.

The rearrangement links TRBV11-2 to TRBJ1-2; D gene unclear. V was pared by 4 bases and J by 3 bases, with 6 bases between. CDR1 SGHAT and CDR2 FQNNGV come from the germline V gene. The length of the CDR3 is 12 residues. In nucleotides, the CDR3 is TGTGCCAGCAGCTCCTCTCACTATGGCTACACCTTC. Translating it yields CASSSSHYGYTF. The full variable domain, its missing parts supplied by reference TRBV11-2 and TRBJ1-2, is EAGVAQSPRYKIIEKRQSVAFWCNPISGHATLYWYQQILGQGPKLLIQFQNNGVVDDSQLPKDRFSAERLKGVDSTLKIQPAKLEDSAVYLCASSSSHYGYTFGSGTRLTVV.

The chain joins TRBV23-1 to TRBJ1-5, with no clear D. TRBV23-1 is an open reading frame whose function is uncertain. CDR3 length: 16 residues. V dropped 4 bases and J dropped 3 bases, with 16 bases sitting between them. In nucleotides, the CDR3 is TGCGCCAGCAGTCGACTTTCCGGGAAAGCCAATCAGCCCCAGCATTTT. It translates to CASSRLSGKANQPQHF.

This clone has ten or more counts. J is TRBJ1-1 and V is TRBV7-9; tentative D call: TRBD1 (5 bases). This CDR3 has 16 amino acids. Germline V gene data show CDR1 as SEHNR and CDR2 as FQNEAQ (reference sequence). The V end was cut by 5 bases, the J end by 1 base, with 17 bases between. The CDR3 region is CASSRPPGGTNTEAFF. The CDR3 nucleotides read TGTGCCAGCAGCCGCCCCCCCGGGGGGACGAACACTGAAGCTTTCTTT.

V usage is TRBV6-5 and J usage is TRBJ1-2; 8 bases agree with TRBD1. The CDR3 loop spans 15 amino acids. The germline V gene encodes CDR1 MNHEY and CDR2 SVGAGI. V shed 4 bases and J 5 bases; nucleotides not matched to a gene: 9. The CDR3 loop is CASSSLPGQAYGYTF. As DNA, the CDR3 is TGTGCCAGCAGTTCTCTACCGGGACAGGCTTATGGCTACACCTTC.

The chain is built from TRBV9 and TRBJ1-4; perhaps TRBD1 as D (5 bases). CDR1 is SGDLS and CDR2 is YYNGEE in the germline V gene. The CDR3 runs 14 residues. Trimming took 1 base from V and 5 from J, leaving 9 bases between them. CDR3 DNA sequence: TGTGCCAGCAGCGTACAGGGTGGAAATGAAAAACTGTTTTTT. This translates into CASSVQGGNEKLFF.

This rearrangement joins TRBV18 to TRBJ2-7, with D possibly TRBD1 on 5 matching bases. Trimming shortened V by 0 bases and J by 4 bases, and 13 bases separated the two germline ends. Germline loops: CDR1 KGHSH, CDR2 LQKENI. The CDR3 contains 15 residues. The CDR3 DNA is TGTGCCAGCTCACCACCGGGGTCGTCAGGGTACGAGCAGTACTTC. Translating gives CASSPPGSSGYEQYF.

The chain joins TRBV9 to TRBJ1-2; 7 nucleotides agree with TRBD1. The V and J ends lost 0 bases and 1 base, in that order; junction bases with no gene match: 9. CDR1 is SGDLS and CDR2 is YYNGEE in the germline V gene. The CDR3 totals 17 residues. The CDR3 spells CASSVDQGELRNYGYTF. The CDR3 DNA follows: TGTGCCAGCAGCGTAGATCAGGGGGAGCTACGTAACTATGGCTACACCTTC.

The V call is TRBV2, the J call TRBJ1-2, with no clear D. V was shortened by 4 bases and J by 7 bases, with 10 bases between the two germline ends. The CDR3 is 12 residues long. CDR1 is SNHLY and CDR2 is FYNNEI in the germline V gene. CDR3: CASSAQSSGYTF. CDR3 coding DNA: TGTGCCAGCAGTGCCCAGTCATCTGGCTACACCTTC.

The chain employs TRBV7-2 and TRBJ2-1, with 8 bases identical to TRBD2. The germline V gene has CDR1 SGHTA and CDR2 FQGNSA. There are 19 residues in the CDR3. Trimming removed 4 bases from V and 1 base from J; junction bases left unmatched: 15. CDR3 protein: CASSSGGGIRGGSYNEQFF. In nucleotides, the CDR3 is TGTGCCAGCAGCTCCGGGGGGGGAATCAGAGGTGGGTCCTACAATGAGCAGTTCTTC.

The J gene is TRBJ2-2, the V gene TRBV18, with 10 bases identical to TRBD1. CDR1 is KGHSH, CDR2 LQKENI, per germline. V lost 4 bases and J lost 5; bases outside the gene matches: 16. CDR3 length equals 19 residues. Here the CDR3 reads CASSLNYPTGQGRTGELFF. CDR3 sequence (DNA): TGTGCCAGCTCACTAAACTACCCCACGGGACAGGGGCGAACCGGGGAGCTGTTTTTT.

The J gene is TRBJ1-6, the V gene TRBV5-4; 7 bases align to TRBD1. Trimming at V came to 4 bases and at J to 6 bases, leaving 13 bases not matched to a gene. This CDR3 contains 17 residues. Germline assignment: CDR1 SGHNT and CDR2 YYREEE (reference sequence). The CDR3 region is CASSAPRDSDGNSPLHF. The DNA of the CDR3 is TGTGCCAGCAGCGCCCCCCGGGACAGCGATGGTAATTCACCCCTCCACTTT.

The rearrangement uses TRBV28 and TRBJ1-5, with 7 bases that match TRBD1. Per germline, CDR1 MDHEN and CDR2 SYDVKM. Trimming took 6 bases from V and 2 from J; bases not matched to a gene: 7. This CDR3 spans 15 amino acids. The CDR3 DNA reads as TGTGCCAGCAGCAAAGGGGGCTCTGGCAATCAGCCCCAGCATTTT. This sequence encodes CASSKGGSGNQPQHF. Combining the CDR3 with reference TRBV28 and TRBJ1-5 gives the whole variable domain DVKVTQSSRYLVKRTGEKVFLECVQDMDHENMFWYRQDPGLGLRLIYFSYDVKMKEKGDIPEGYSVSREKKERFSLILESASTNQTSMYLCASSKGGSGNQPQHFGDGTRLSIL.

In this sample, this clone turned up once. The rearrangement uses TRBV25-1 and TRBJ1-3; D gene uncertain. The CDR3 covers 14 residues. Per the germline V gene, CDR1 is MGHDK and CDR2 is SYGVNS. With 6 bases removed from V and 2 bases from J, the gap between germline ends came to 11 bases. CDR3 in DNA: TGTGCCAGCAGGTCTGAAATAGCTGGAAACACCATATATTTT. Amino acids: CASRSEIAGNTIYF. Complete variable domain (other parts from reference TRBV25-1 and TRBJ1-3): EADIYQTPRYLVIGTGKKITLECSQTMGHDKMYWYQQDPGMELHLIHYSYGVNSTEKGDLSSESTVSRIRTEHFPLTLESARPSHTSQYLCASRSEIAGNTIYFGEGSWLTVV.

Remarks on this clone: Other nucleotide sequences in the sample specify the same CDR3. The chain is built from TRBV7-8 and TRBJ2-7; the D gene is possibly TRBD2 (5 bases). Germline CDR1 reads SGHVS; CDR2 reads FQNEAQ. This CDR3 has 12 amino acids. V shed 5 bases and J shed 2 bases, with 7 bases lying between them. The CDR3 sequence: CASSLGAYEQYF. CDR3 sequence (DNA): TGTGCCAGCAGCCTCGGGGCCTACGAGCAGTACTTC.

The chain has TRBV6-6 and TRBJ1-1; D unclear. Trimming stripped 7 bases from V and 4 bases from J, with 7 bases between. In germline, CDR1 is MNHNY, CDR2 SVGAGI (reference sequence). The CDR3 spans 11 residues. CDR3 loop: CASTGTTEAFF. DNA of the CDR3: TGTGCCAGCACGGGTACCACTGAAGCTTTCTTT.

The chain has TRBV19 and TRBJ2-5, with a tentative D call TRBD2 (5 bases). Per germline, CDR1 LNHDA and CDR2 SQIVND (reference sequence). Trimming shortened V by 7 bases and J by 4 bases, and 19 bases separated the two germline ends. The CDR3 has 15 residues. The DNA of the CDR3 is TGTGCCAGTACCCAAAGACGGGGTCTTGCAGAGACCCAGTACTTC. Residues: CASTQRRGLAETQYF.

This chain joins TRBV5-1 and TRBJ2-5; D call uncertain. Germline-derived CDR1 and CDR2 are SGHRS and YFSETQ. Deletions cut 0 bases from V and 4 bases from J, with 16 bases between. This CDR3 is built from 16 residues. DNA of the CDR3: TGCGCCAGCAGCTTGGTGTGGGCAGGCCCCAGAGAGACCCAGTACTTC. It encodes CASSLVWAGPRETQYF.

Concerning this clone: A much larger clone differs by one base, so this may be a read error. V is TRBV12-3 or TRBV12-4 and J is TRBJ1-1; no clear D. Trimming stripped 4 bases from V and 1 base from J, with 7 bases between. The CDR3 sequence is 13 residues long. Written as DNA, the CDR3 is TGTGCCAGCAGTTATCGGGGGAACACTGAAGCTTTCTTT. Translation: CASSYRGNTEAFF.

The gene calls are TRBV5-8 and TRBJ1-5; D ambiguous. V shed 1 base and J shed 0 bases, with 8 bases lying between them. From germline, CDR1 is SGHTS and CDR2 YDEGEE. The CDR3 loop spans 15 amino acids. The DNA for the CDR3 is TGTGCCAGCAGCTTGAGCCAATTTAGCAATCAGCCCCAGCATTTT. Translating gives CASSLSQFSNQPQHF. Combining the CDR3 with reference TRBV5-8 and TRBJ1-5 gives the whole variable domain EAGVTQSPTHLIKTRGQQATLRCSPISGHTSVYWYQQALGLGLQFLLWYDEGEERNRGNFPPRFSGRQFPNYSSELNVNALELEDSALYLCASSLSQFSNQPQHFGDGTRLSIL.

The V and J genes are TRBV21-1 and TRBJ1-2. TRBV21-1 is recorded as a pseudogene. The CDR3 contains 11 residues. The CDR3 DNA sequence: TGTGCCAGTGGAGGGGTCTATGGCTACACCTTC. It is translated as CASGGVYGYTF.

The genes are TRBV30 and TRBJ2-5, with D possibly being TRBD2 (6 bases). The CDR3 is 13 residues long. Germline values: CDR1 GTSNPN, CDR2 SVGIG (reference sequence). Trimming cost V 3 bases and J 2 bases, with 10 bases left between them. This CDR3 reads CAWRPGGQETQYF. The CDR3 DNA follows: TGTGCCTGGAGGCCTGGGGGGCAAGAGACCCAGTACTTC.

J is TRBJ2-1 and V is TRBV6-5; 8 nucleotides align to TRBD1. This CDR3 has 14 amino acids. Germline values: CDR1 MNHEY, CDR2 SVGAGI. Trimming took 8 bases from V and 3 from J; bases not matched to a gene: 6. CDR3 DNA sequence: TGTGCCAGCCAGGTCGGGACAGGCTACAATGAGCAGTTCTTC. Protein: CASQVGTGYNEQFF.